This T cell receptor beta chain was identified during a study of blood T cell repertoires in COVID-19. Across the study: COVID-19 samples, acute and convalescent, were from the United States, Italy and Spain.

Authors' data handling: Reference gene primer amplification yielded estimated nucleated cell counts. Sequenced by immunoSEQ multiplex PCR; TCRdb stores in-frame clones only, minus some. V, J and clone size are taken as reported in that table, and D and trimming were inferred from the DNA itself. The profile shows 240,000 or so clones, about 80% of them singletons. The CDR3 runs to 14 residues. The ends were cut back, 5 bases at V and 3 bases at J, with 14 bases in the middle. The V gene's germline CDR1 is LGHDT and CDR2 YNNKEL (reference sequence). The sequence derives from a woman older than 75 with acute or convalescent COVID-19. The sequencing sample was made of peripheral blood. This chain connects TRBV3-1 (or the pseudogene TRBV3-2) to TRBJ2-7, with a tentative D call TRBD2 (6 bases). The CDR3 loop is CASSYGGINYEQYF. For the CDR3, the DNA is TGTGCCAGCAGCTATGGGGGGATTAACTACGAGCAGTACTTC.